A single sample is the source of the 15 T cell receptor beta chains below, sequenced in a study of cytomegalovirus exposure and HLA in healthy donors. The PCR employed 60 Vbeta primers together with 13 Jbeta primers. Generated by immunoSEQ multiplex PCR, the TCRdb table keeps only in-frame clones and is missing some. The sample lists about 130,000 clones, 75% to 85% occurring once. The sample consisted of PBMCs. The source is a young man in good health and CMV-seropositive.

The V call is TRBV18, the J call TRBJ1-2, with 7 bases that match TRBD1. Looked up from germline, CDR1 is KGHSH and CDR2 is LQKENI. The length of the CDR3 is 17 residues. Losses at the gene ends were 3 bases for V and 3 bases for J; bases not matched to a gene: 13. CDR3 bases: TGTGCCAGCTCACCCTTCAAAGGACAGGTGGGGGACTATGGCTACACCTTC. Translating it yields CASSPFKGQVGDYGYTF.

The chain employs TRBV23-1 and TRBJ1-1; TRBD1 agrees at 9 bases. TRBV23-1 is filed as an ORF, its function uncertain. The CDR3 totals 21 residues. Trimming removed 6 bases from V and 0 bases from J; junction bases left unmatched: 23. The CDR3 sequence: CASSPKDRGMPRNQMNTEAFF. In DNA form, the CDR3 reads TGCGCCAGCAGCCCAAAGGACAGGGGAATGCCCCGCAATCAAATGAACACTGAAGCTTTCTTT.

The CDR3 DNA follows: TGTGCCAGTAGTATCGGGGGGGGATACAATGAGCAGTTCTTC. Translating it yields CASSIGGGYNEQFF. The chain combines TRBV19 with TRBJ2-1; 8 bases match TRBD2. V dropped 3 bases and J dropped 4; count of bases not matched to a gene: 2. CDR1 LNHDA and CDR2 SQIVND come from the germline V gene (reference sequence). The CDR3 is 14 residues long.

This chain uses TRBV4-2 with TRBJ2-1; 11 bases are a match to TRBD2. The CDR3 length is 15 residues. V lost 1 base to trimming and J lost 4 bases; unmatched junction nucleotides: 0. Germline V lookup: CDR1 LGHNA, CDR2 YNFKEQ. For the CDR3, the DNA is TGTGCCAGCAGCCAAGGACTAGCGGGATACAATGAGCAGTTCTTC. Its translation: CASSQGLAGYNEQFF.

The chain employs TRBV10-3 and TRBJ1-2; perhaps TRBD1 as D (6 bases). Germline assignment: CDR1 ENHRY and CDR2 SYGVKD. The CDR3 length is 12 residues. Trimming stripped 4 bases from V and 3 bases from J, with 6 bases between. CDR3 coding DNA: TGTGCCATCAGTGGGACAGACTATGGCTACACCTTC. Translating it yields CAISGTDYGYTF.

This chain uses TRBV11-3 with TRBJ2-6; 9 nucleotides match TRBD1. V was clipped by 5 bases and J by 0 bases; unmatched bases: 5. In germline, CDR1 is SGHNT, CDR2 YENEEA. The CDR3 is 17 amino acids. The CDR3 loop is CASSEGQGFSGANVLTF. The DNA of the CDR3 is TGTGCCAGCAGCGAGGGACAGGGATTCTCTGGGGCCAACGTCCTGACTTTC.

This sequence joins TRBV6-1 and TRBJ2-7; 14 bases align to TRBD2. Germline V gene data show CDR1 as MNHNS and CDR2 as SASEGT. The J segment lost 2 bases and the V segment lost 2 bases, leaving 8 bases of the junction unmatched. This CDR3 comprises 18 residues. The chain's CDR3 is CASSEWGGTSGGPYEQYF. CDR3 bases: TGTGCCAGCAGTGAATGGGGTGGGACTAGCGGGGGCCCCTACGAGCAGTACTTC.

The rearrangement uses TRBV30 and TRBJ1-1; no firm D call. This CDR3 has 10 residues. V shed 8 bases and J shed 12 bases, with 16 bases lying between them. Germline V gives CDR1 GTSNPN, CDR2 SVGIG (reference sequence). The CDR3, as DNA: TGTGCCGCCCTCGTCGGGGAAACTTTCTTT. It translates to CAALVGETFF.

The chain employs TRBV7-3 and TRBJ1-1; D perhaps matches TRBD1 (6 bases). Trimming took 0 bases from V and 7 from J, leaving 15 bases between them. CDR3 length: 15 residues. Germline values: CDR1 SGHTA, CDR2 FQGTGA. CDR3 in DNA: TGTGCCAGCAGCTTAACTTTGGGGGGGGGCAATGAAGCTTTCTTT. It yields the protein CASSLTLGGGNEAFF.

The genes are TRBV7-9 and TRBJ1-2, with 10 bases matching TRBD1. This CDR3 spans 14 amino acids. CDR1 and CDR2 (germline): SEHNR, FQNEAQ (reference sequence). Trimming at V came to 7 bases and at J to 7 bases, leaving 9 bases not matched to a gene. This CDR3 reads CASTTTGGERGYTF. CDR3 in DNA: TGTGCCAGCACCACGACAGGGGGCGAGCGTGGCTACACCTTC.

The chain joins TRBV15 to TRBJ1-1; weak D call: TRBD1 (6 bases). V was trimmed by 3 bases and J by 8 bases, leaving 13 bases between them. CDR1 and CDR2 (germline): LNHNV, YYDKDF (reference sequence). The CDR3 covers 13 residues. For the CDR3, the DNA is TGTGCCACCAGCAGGACAGGAAAGAGGGAAGCTTTCTTT. Encoded protein: CATSRTGKREAFF.

This clone was recorded a few times. The chain recombines TRBV5-5 with TRBJ2-7; TRBD1 aligns across 11 bases. The germline CDR1 and CDR2 sequences are SGHKS and YYEKEE (reference sequence). V was clipped by 0 bases and J by 2 bases; unmatched bases: 4. The CDR3 spans 16 residues. This CDR3 is CASSLGGQGAAYEQYF. CDR3 bases: TGTGCCAGCAGCTTGGGTGGACAGGGGGCTGCCTACGAGCAGTACTTC.

The chain joins TRBV28 to TRBJ2-5; possibly TRBD1 for D (6 bases). The J call may be incorrect, as the DNA end agrees better with TRBJ2-7. CDR1 is MDHEN and CDR2 is SYDVKM in the germline V gene. The CDR3 contains 15 residues. CDR3 protein: CASRPGQKVVYEQYF. The CDR3 coding sequence is TGTGCCAGCAGACCTGGACAGAAGGTGGTGTACGAGCAGTACTTC.

V usage is TRBV11-2 and J usage is TRBJ1-1, with D unclear. Trimming took off 1 base at V and 4 bases at J, with 13 bases between the two ends. Germline assignment: CDR1 SGHAT and CDR2 FQNNGV. The length of the CDR3 is 15 residues. CDR3 residues: CASSLVEGWVTEAFF. In nucleotides, the CDR3 is TGTGCCAGCAGCTTAGTAGAGGGATGGGTCACTGAAGCTTTCTTT.

This rearrangement joins TRBV6-5 to TRBJ1-1; 7 positions match TRBD1. The V gene end was trimmed by 6 bases and the J gene end by 11 bases; junction bases not matched to a gene: 12. Germline CDR1 MNHEY, CDR2 SVGAGI. This CDR3 contains 13 residues. The CDR3 reads CASSQLTGVGAFF. The DNA for the CDR3 is TGTGCCAGCAGCCAGCTCACAGGGGTGGGTGCTTTCTTT.